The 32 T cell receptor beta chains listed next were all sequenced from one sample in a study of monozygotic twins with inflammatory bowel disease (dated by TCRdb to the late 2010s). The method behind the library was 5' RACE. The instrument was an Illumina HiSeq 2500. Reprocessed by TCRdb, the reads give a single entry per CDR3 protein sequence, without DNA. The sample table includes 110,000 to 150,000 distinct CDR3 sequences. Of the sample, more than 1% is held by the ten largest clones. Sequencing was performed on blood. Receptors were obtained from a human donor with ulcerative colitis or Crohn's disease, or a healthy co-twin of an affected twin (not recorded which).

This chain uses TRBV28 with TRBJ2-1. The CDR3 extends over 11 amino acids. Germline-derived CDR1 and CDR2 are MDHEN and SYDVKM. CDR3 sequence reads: CASSPDNEQFF.

The CDR3 here is CASSGTGGPNEQYF. V gene TRBV5-1 combines with J gene TRBJ2-7; without DNA, the TCRdb call of TRBD1 cannot be checked. Germline values: CDR1 SGHRS, CDR2 YFSETQ. This CDR3 has 14 residues.

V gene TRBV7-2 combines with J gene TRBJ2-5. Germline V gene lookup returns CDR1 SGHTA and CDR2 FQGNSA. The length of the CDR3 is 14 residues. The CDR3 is CASSLALYQETQYF.

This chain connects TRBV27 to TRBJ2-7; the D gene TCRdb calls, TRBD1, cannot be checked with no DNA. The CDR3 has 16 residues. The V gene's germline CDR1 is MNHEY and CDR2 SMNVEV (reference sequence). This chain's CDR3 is CASSPGTGAILIEQYF.

This CDR3 reads CASRPQGDRGSNQPQHF. V gene TRBV19 combines with J gene TRBJ1-5; TCRdb calls TRBD1, which cannot be checked without DNA. Germline V CDR1 and CDR2: LNHDA, SQIVND (reference sequence). This CDR3 is 17 amino acids long.

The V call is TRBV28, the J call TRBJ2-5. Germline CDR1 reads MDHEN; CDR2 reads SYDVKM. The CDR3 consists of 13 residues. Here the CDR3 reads CASTPFYQETQYF.

CDR3 amino acids: CASSVTGTGDAGGTQYF. The V gene is TRBV11-2, the J gene TRBJ2-5; lacking DNA, the TRBD1 call made by TCRdb goes unchecked. Per germline, CDR1 SGHAT and CDR2 FQNNGV. The CDR3 runs to 17 residues.

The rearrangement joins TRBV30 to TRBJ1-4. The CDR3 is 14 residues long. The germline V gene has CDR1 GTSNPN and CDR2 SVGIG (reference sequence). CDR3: CASEGGTPDEKLFF.

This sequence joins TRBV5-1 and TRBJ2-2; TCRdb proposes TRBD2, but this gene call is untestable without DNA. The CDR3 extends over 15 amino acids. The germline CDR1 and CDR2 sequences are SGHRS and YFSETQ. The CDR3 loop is CASSLTSGSTGELFF.

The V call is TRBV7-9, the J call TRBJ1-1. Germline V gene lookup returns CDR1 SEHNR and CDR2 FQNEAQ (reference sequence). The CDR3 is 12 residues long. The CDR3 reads CASSLDWGEAFF. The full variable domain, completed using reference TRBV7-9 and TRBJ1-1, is DTGVSQNPRHKITKRGQNVTFRCDPISEHNRLYWYRQTLGQGPEFLTYFQNEAQLEKSRLLSDRFSAERPKGSFSTLEIQRTEQGDSAMYLCASSLDWGEAFFGQGTRLTVV.

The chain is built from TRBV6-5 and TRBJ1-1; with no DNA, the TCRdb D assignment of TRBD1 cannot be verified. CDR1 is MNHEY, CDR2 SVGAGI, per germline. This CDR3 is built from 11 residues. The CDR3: CASNYRTEAFF.

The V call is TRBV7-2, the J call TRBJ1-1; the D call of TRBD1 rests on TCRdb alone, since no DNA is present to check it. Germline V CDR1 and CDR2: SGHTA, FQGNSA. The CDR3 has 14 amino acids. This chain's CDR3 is CASSPDREVTEAFF. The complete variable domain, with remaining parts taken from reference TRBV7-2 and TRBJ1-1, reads GAGVSQSPSNKVTEKGKDVELRCDPISGHTALYWYRQSLGQGLEFLIYFQGNSAPDKSGLPSDRFSAERTGGSVSTLTIQRTQQEDSAVYLCASSPDREVTEAFFGQGTRLTVV.

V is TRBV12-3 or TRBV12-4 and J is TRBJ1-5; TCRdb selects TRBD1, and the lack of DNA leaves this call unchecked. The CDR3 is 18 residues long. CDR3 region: CASRGGQGPGGRNQPQHF.

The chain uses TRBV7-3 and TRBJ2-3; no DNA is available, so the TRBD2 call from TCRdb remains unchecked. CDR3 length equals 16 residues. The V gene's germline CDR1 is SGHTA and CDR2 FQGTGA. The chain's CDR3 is CASSYGTSASTDTQYF.

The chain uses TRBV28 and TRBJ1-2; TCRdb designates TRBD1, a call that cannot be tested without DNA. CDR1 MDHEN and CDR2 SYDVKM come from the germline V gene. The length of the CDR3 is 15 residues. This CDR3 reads CASSSPSSANYGYTF.

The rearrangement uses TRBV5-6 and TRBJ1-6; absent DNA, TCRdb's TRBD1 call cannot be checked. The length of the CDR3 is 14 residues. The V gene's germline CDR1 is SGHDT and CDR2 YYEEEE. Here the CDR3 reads CASSLIQGDSPLHF.

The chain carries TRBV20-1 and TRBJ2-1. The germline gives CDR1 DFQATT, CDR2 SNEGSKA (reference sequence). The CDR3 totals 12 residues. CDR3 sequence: CSAREGEVEQFF.

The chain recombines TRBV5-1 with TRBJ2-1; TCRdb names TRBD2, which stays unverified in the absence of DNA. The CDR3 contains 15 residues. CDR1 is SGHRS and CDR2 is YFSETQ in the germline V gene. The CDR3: CASSLSLAGGSEQFF. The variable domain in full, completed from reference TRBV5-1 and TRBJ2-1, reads KAGVTQTPRYLIKTRGQQVTLSCSPISGHRSVSWYQQTPGQGLQFLFEYFSETQRNKGNFPGRFSGRQFSNSRSEMNVSTLELGDSALYLCASSLSLAGGSEQFFGPGTRLTVL.

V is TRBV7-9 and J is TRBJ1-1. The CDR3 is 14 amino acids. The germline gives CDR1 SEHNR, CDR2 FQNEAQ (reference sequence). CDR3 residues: CASSSGVWGLKAFF.

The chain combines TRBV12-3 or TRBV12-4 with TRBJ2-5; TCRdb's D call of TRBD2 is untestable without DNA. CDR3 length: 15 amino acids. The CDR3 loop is CAISSQREGQETQYF.

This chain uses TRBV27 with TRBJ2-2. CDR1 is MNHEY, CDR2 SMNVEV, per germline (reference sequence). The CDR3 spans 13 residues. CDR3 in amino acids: CASSRRNTGELFF.

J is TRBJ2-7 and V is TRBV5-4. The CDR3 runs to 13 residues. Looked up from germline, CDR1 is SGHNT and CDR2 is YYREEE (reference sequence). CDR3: CASSLRVSHEQYF.

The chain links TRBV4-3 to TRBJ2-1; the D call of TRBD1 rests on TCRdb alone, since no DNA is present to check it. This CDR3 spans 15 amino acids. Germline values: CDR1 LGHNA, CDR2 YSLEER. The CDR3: CASRPGTNTYNEQFF.

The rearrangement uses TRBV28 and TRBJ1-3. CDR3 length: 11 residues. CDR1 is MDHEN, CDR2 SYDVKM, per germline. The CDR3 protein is CASSLSNTIYF.

CDR3 protein: CAISGTSGIYNEQFF. The chain recombines TRBV10-3 with TRBJ2-1; TCRdb reports TRBD2, a call that lacks DNA to check it against. Germline V gene sequence: CDR1 ENHRY, CDR2 SYGVKD. The CDR3 covers 15 residues.

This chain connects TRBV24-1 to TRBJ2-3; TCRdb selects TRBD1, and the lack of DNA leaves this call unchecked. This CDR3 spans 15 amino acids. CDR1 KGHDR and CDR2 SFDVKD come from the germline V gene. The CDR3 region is CATSDPDGATDTQYF.

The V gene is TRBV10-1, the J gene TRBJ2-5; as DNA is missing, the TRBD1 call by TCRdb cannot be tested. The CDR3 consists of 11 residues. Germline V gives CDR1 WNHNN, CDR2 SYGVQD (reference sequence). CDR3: CASSRDKTQYF.

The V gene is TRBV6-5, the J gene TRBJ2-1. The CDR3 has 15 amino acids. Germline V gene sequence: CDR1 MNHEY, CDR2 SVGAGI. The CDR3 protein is CASSYSIILSNEQFF.

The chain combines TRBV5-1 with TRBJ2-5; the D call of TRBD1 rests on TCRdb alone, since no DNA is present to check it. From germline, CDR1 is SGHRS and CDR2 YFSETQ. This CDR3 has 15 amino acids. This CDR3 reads CASSLMGQGAETQYF. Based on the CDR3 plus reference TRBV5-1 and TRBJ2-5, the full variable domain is KAGVTQTPRYLIKTRGQQVTLSCSPISGHRSVSWYQQTPGQGLQFLFEYFSETQRNKGNFPGRFSGRQFSNSRSEMNVSTLELGDSALYLCASSLMGQGAETQYFGPGTRLLVL.

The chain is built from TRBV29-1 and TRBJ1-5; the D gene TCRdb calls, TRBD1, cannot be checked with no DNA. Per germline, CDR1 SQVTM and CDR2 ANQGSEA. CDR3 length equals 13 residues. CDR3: CSVETGGNQPQHF.

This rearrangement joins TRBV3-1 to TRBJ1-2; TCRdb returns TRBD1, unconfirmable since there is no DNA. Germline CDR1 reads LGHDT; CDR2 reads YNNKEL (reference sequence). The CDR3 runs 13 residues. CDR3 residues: CASSQGGLDGYTF.

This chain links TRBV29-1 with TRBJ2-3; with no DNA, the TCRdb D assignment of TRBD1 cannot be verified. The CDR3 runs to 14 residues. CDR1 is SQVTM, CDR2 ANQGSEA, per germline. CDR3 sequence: CSERQGPSTDTQYF.